A single sample is the source of the 15 T cell receptor beta chains below, sequenced in a study of T cell responses to AZD1222 COVID-19 vaccine. Assay used: immunoSEQ multiplex PCR; TCRdb lists only in-frame clones, some missing. The sample contains some 79,000 clones, 70% to 90% of which appear only once. The material was peripheral blood, obtained 28 days after the second AZD1222 dose. The receptors were sampled from an adult who received the AZD1222 COVID-19 vaccine.

The V and J genes are TRBV3-1 (or the pseudogene TRBV3-2) and TRBJ1-2, with D unresolved. In germline, CDR1 is LGHDT, CDR2 YNNKEL (reference sequence). The CDR3 is 14 residues long. Trimming took 0 bases from V and 4 from J, leaving 9 bases between them. The CDR3 nucleotides are TGTGCCAGCAGCCAAGAGGGTTGGGCCTATGGCTACACCTTC. It is translated as CASSQEGWAYGYTF.

The CDR3 coding sequence is TGTGCCAGCAGCTTAGGGGGGAGGCCGAGCAATCAGCCCCAGCATTTT. Protein: CASSLGGRPSNQPQHF. J is TRBJ1-5 and V is TRBV7-2, with D perhaps TRBD1 (5 bases). V was clipped by 1 base and J by 1 base, with 11 bases between them. The CDR3 spans 16 residues. The germline CDR1 and CDR2 sequences are SGHTA and FQGNSA.

The V call is TRBV28, the J call TRBJ2-7; TRBD1 might be the D (6 bases). Trimming left V 5 bases short and J 2 bases short, with 16 bases between. The CDR3 extends over 15 amino acids. Per germline, CDR1 MDHEN and CDR2 SYDVKM. The CDR3 DNA reads TGTGCCAGCAGTCAGGGGCGTTTTTTAACCTACGAGCAGTACTTC. This gives the protein CASSQGRFLTYEQYF.

V is TRBV19 and J is TRBJ1-3, with D perhaps TRBD1 (5 bases). V was clipped by 5 bases and J by 0 bases, with 5 bases between them. Germline CDR1 LNHDA, CDR2 SQIVND (reference sequence). The CDR3 is 13 amino acids. In DNA, the CDR3 is TGTGCCAGTAGTGACAGCTCTGGAAACACCATATATTTT. Its protein is CASSDSSGNTIYF.

This clone was counted between two and nine times. The CDR3 is CASSTPGLAGDTGELFF. Here the CDR3 DNA reads TGTGCCAGTAGTACCCCGGGACTAGCGGGAGACACCGGGGAGCTGTTTTTT. The V call is TRBV19, the J call TRBJ2-2; TRBD2 matches 14 bases. J gave up 3 bases and V 4 bases, and 4 bases lay outside the gene matches. Germline V CDR1 and CDR2: LNHDA, SQIVND (reference sequence). The CDR3 length is 17 residues.

This clone was recorded only once. V gene TRBV11-2 combines with J gene TRBJ2-7; 8 nucleotides agree with TRBD2. Germline V gene lookup returns CDR1 SGHAT and CDR2 FQNNGV. The CDR3 consists of 13 residues. V lost 4 bases and J lost 6; bases outside the gene matches: 5. This CDR3 reads CASSSGLGIEQYF. DNA for the CDR3: TGTGCCAGCAGCTCGGGACTAGGTATCGAGCAGTACTTC.

In its sample, this clone was seen a few times. V gene TRBV19 combines with J gene TRBJ1-5, with 12 bases fitting TRBD1. With 7 bases clipped from V and 0 bases from J, the junction kept 1 base outside the gene matches. This CDR3 comprises 15 residues. Germline V gene sequence: CDR1 LNHDA, CDR2 SQIVND (reference sequence). CDR3 loop: CASKGQGASNQPQHF. In nucleotides, the CDR3 is TGTGCCAGTAAGGGACAGGGGGCTAGCAATCAGCCCCAGCATTTT.

This sequence joins TRBV6-1 and TRBJ1-5, with D maybe TRBD1 (6 bases). With 0 bases removed from V and 6 bases from J, the gap between germline ends came to 12 bases. The CDR3 length is 15 residues. In germline, CDR1 is MNHNS, CDR2 SASEGT. The CDR3 is CASSEAPGAGQPQHF. The CDR3 DNA sequence: TGTGCCAGCAGTGAAGCGCCGGGGGCTGGTCAGCCCCAGCATTTT.

This clone was seen only a few times. The junction differs from germline at one of its ends, possibly a read error. CDR3 nucleotide sequence: TGTGCCAGCAGGGGACTAGCGGGACACAGCTACTATGAGCAGTTCTTC. Translating gives CASRGLAGHSYYEQFF. The V and J genes are TRBV2 and TRBJ2-1, with 13 bases that match TRBD2. CDR3 length: 16 amino acids. Germline CDR1 is SNHLY and CDR2 is FYNNEI.

The CDR3 DNA reads as TGTGCCAGTAGTACGACTAGCGGAACCTACAATGAGCAGTTCTTC. It encodes CASSTTSGTYNEQFF. The chain carries TRBV19 and TRBJ2-1; TRBD2 matches 9 bases. The CDR3 has 15 amino acids. Germline CDR1 reads LNHDA; CDR2 reads SQIVND (reference sequence). The trim removed 4 bases at V and 2 bases at J, leaving 3 bases unmatched.

The chain links TRBV19 to TRBJ1-2, with D uncertain. The CDR3 extends over 13 amino acids. Trimming removed 3 bases at V and 6 bases at J, with 11 bases between. CDR1 and CDR2 from the germline V gene are LNHDA and SQIVND (reference sequence). The CDR3 region is CASSIIGRDGYTF. CDR3 coding DNA: TGTGCCAGTAGTATCATCGGACGCGATGGCTACACCTTC.

J is TRBJ1-5 and V is TRBV7-8; 9 bases line up with TRBD1. The J segment lost 4 bases and the V segment lost 1 base, leaving 5 bases of the junction unmatched. This CDR3 comprises 16 residues. Germline V CDR1 and CDR2: SGHVS, FQNEAQ. The CDR3 sequence: CASSLGEGQGNQPQHF. CDR3 coding DNA: TGTGCCAGCAGCTTAGGGGAAGGACAGGGGAATCAGCCCCAGCATTTT.

The gene calls are TRBV6-5 and TRBJ1-5, with D uncertain. CDR1 and CDR2 from the germline V gene are MNHEY and SVGAGI. V lost 2 bases to trimming and J lost 4 bases, with 6 bases between them. There are 13 residues in the CDR3. CDR3: CASSYQKNQPQHF. CDR3 nucleotides: TGTGCCAGCAGTTACCAAAAAAATCAGCCCCAGCATTTT.

The chain has TRBV14 and TRBJ1-2, with TRBD1 matching 8 bases. CDR3 size: 16 residues. With V trimmed by 2 bases and J by 4 bases, 9 bases remained unmatched. Germline CDR1 is SGHDN and CDR2 is FVKESK. The CDR3 DNA sequence: TGTGCCAGCAGCCAACGACAGGGGAGGTGGAGCTATGGCTACACCTTC. Translation gives CASSQRQGRWSYGYTF.

The chain is built from TRBV7-6 and TRBJ1-2; 9 bases map to TRBD1. The germline gives CDR1 SGHVS, CDR2 FNYEAQ. The CDR3 consists of 14 residues. V was clipped by 5 bases and J by 7 bases; unmatched bases: 8. DNA for the CDR3: TGTGCCAGCAGCGCCTTACAGGGGGCGAGTGGCTACACCTTC. Its protein is CASSALQGASGYTF. The variable domain in full, with the rest retrieved from reference TRBV7-6 and TRBJ1-2, is GAGVSQSPRYKVTKRGQDVALRCDPISGHVSLYWYRQALGQGPEFLTYFNYEAQQDKSGLPNDRFSAERPEGSISTLTIQRTEQRDSAMYRCASSALQGASGYTFGSGTRLTVV.